The present T cell receptor beta chain was sequenced within a study of blood T cell repertoires in COVID-19. Libraries were prepared by immunoSEQ multiplex PCR; TCRdb keeps only in-frame clonotypes and omits some of them. The data hold approximately 230,000 clones, with roughly four fifths observed a single time. The germline V gene encodes CDR1 MNHEY and CDR2 SVGEGT. CDR3 length: 18 residues. V trimming: 2 bases; J trimming: 8 bases; junction bases outside the gene matches: 13. Material for sequencing was peripheral blood. This clonotype originated in a man of 80 years or more with acute or convalescent COVID-19. The rearrangement links TRBV6-2 or TRBV6-3 to TRBJ2-1; 12 nucleotides align to TRBD2. The CDR3 nucleotides read TGTGCCAGCAGTTACGTGGCTAGCGGGAGGGGAGCGCCCGATGAGCAGTTCTTC. Translated, it gives CASSYVASGRGAPDEQFF.